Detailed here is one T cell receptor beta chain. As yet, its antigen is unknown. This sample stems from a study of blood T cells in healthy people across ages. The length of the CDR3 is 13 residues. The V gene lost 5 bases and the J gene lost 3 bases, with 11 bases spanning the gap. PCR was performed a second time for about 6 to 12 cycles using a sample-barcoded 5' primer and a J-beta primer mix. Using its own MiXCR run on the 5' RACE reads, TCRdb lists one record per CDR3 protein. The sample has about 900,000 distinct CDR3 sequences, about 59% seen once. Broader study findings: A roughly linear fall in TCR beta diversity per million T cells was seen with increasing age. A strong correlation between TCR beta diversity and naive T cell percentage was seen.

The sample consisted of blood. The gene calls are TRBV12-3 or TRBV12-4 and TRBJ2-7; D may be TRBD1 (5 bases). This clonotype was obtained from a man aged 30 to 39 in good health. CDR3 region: CASSHDSNYEQYF. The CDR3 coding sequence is TGTGCCAGCAGTCATGACAGTAACTACGAGCAGTACTTC.